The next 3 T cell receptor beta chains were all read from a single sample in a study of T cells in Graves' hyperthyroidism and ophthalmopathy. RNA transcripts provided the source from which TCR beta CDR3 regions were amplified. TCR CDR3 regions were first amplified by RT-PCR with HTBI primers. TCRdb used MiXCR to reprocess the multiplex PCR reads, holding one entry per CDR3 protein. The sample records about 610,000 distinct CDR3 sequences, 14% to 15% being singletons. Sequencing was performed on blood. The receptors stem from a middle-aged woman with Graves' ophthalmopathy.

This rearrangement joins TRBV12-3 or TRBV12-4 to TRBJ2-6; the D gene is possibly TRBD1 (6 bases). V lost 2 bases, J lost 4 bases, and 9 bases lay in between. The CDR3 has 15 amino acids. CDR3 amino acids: CASSLWTVGANVLTF. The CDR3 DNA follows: TGTGCCAGCAGTTTATGGACAGTCGGGGCCAACGTCCTGACTTTC.

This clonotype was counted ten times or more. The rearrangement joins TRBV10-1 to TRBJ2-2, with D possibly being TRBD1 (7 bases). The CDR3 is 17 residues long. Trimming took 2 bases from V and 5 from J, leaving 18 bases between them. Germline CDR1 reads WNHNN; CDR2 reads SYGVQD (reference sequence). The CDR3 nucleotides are TGCGCCAGCAGTGAGCTACAGCAGGGGGGAGTGACCGGGGAGCTGTTTTTT. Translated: CASSELQQGGVTGELFF.

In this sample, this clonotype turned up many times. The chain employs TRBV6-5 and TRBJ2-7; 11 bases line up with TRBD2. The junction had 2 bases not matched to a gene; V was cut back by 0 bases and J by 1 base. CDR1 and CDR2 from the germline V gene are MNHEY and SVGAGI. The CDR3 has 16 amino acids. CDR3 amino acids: CASSYSGLADSYEQYF. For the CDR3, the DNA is TGTGCCAGCAGTTACTCGGGACTAGCGGATTCCTACGAGCAGTACTTC.